This T cell receptor beta chain was identified during a study of T cell responses to AZD1222 COVID-19 vaccine. Overall study findings and caveats: Distributed over spike, vaccine-associated CD4 TCRs predominated at 160-218 and 743-854.

Profiling relied on immunoSEQ multiplex PCR, and the TCRdb table lists in-frame clones only, not all of them. The sample lists about 110,000 clones; around nine tenths were seen once. The CDR3 runs to 14 residues. Germline V gene sequence: CDR1 SGHRS, CDR2 YFSETQ. The germline V and J ends were trimmed by 4 bases and 5 bases, with 13 bases remaining between them. Turning to this clone: Its antigen is currently unknown.

This receptor was taken from an adult who received the AZD1222 COVID-19 vaccine. J is TRBJ2-1 and V is TRBV5-1; D may be TRBD2 (6 bases). This specimen consisted of peripheral blood, obtained 28 days after the second AZD1222 dose. The CDR3 region has the DNA TGCGCCAGCAGCGTGACTAGAGACCACAATGAGCAGTTCTTC. This translates into CASSVTRDHNEQFF.